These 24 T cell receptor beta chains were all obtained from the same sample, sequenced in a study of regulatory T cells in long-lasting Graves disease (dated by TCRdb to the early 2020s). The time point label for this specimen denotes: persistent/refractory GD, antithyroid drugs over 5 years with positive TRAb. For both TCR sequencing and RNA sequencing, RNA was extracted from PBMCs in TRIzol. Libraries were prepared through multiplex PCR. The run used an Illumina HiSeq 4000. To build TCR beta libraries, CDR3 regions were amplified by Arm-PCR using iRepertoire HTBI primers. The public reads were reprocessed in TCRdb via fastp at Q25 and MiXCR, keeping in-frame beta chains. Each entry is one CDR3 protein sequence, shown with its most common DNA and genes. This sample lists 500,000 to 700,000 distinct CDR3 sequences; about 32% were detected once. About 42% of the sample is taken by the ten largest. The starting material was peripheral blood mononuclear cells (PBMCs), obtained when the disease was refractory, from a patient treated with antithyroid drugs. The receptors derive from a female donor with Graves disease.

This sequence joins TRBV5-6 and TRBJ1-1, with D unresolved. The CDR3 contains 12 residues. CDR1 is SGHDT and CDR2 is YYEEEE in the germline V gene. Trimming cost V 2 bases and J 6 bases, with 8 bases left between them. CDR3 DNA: TGTGCCAGCAGCTTCCTGTCGTCTGAAGCTTTCTTT. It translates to CASSFLSSEAFF.

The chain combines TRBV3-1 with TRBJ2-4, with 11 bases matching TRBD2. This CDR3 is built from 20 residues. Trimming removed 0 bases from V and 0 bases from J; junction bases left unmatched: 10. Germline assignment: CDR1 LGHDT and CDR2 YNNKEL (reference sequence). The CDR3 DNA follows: TGTGCCAGCAGCCAAGAGTGGGGCGGGACTAGCGGTTTAGCCAAAAACATTCAGTACTTC. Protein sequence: CASSQEWGGTSGLAKNIQYF. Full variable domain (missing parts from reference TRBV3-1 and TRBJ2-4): DTAVSQTPKYLVTQMGNDKSIKCEQNLGHDTMYWYKQDSKKFLKIMFSYNNKELIINETVPNRFSPKSPDKAHLNLHINSLELGDSAVYFCASSQEWGGTSGLAKNIQYFGAGTRLSVL.

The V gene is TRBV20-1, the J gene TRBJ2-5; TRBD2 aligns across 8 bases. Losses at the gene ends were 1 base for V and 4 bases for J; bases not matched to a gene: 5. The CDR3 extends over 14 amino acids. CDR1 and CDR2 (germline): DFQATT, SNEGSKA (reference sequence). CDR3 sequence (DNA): TGCAGTGCTAGAGTGGCGGGAGGTGGAGAGACCCAGTACTTC. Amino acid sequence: CSARVAGGGETQYF.

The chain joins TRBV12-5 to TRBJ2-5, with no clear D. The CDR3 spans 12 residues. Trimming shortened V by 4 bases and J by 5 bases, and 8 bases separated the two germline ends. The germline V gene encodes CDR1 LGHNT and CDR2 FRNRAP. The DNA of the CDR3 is TGTGCTAGTGGTTCCCCCCGGGAGACCCAGTACTTC. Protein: CASGSPRETQYF.

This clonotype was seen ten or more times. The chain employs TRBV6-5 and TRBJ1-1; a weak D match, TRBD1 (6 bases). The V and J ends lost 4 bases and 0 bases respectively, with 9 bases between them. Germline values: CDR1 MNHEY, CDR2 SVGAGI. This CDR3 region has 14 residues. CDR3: CASSFGTLNTEAFF. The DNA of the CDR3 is TGTGCCAGCAGTTTCGGGACATTGAACACTGAAGCTTTCTTT.

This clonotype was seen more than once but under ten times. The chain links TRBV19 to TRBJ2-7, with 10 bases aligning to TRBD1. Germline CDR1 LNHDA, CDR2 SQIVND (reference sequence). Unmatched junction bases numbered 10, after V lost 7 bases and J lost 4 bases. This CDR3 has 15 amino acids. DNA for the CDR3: TGTGCCAGTACCCCCCGACAGGGGGCGGTTTACGAGCAGTACTTC. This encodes CASTPRQGAVYEQYF.

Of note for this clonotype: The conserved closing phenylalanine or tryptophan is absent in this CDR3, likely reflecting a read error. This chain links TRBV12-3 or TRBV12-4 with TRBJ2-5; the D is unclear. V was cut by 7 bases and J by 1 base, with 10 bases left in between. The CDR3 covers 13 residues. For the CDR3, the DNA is TGTGCCAGCACCCCTGGCTTCCAAGAGACCCAGTACCTC. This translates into CASTPGFQETQYL.

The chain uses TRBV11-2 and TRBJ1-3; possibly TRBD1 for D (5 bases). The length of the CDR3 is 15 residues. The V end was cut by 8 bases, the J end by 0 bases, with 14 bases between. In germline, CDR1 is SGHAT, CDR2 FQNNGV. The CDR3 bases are TGTGCCAGCGGAAAGACAGCATACTCTGGAAACACCATATATTTT. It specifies CASGKTAYSGNTIYF.

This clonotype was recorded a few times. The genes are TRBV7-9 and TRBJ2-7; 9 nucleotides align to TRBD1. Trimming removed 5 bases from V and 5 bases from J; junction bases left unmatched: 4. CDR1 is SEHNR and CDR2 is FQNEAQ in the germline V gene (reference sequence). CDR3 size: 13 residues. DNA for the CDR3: TGTGCCAGCAGCCAAGGGACAGGGCACGAGCAGTACTTC. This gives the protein CASSQGTGHEQYF.

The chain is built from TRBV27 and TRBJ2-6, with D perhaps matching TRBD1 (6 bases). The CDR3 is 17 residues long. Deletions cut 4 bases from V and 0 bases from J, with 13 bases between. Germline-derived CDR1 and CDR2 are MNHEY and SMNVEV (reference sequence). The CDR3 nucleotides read TGTGCCAGCAGTTCACAGGGTTATCACTCTGGGGCCAACGTCCTGACTTTC. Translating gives CASSSQGYHSGANVLTF.

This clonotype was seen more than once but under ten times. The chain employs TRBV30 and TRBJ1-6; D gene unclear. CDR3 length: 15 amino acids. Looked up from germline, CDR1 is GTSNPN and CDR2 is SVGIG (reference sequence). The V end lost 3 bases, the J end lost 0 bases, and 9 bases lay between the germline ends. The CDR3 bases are TGTGCCTGGAGCCGGGAACTCTCCTATAATTCACCCCTCCACTTT. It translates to CAWSRELSYNSPLHF.

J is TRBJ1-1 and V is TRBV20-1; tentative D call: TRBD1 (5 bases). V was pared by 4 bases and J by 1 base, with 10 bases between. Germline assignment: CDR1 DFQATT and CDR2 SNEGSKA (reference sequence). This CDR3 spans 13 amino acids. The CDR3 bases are TGCAGTGCTATGGGACCGGAGAACACTGAAGCTTTCTTT. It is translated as CSAMGPENTEAFF.

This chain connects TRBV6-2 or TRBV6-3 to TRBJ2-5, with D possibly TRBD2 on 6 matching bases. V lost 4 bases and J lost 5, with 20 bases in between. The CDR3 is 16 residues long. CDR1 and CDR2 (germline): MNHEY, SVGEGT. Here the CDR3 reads CASSSPRSEGVETQYF. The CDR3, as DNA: TGTGCCAGCAGTTCTCCCCGTTCGGAGGGAGTGGAGACCCAGTACTTC.

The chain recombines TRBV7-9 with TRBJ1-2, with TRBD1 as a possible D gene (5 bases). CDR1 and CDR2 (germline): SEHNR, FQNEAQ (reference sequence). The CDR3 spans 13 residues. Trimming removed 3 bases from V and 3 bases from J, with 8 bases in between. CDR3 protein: CASSLTVDYGYTF. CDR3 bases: TGTGCCAGCAGCTTGACAGTCGACTATGGCTACACCTTC.

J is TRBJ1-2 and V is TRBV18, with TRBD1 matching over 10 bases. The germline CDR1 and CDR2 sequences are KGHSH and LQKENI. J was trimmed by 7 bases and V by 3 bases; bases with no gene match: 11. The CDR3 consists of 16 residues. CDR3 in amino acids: CASSPKGTGALTGYTF. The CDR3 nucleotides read TGTGCCAGCTCACCTAAGGGGACAGGGGCTCTGACTGGCTACACCTTC.

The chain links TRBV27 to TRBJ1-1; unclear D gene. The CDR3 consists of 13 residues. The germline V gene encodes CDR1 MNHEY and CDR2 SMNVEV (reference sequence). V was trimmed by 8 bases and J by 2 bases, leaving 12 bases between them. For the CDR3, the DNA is TGTGCCAGCCAAGGTCCCTACAACACTGAAGCTTTCTTT. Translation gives CASQGPYNTEAFF.

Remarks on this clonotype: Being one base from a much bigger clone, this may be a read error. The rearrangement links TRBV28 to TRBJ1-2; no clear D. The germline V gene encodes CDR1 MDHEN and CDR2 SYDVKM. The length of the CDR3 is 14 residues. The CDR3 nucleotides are TGTGCCAGCAGTTTAAGGGAACTTACCTATGACTACACCTTC. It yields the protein CASSLRELTYDYTF.

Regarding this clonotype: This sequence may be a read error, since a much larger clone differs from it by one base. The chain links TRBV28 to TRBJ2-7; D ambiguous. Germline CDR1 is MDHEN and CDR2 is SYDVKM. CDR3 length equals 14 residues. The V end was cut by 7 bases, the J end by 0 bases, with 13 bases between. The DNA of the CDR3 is TGTGCCAGCACGGATGAGCGACACTCCTACGAGCAGTACTTC. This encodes CASTDERHSYEQYF.

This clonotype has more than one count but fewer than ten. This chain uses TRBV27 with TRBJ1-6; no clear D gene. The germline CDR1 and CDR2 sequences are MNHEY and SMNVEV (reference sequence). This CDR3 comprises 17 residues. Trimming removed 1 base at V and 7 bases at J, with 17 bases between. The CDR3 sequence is CASSLLGGGDRNSPLHF. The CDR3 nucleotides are TGTGCCAGCAGTTTATTGGGCGGCGGGGATAGAAATTCACCCCTCCACTTT.

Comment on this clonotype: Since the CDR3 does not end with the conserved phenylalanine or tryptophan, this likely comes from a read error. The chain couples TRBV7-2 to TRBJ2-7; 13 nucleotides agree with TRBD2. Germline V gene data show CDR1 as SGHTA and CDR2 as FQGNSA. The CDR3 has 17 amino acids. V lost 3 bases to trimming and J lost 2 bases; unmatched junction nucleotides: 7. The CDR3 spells CASSFTSGRAPTYEQYS. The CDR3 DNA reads TGTGCCAGCAGCTTTACTAGCGGGAGGGCCCCGACCTACGAGCAGTACTCC.

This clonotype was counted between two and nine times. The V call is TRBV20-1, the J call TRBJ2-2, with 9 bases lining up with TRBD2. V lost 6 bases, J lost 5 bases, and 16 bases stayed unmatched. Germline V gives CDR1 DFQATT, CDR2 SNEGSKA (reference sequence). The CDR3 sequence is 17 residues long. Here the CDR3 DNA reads TGCAGTGCCAGGGTAGCGGGAGCCCTCCGTCGAACCGGGGAGCTGTTTTTT. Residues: CSARVAGALRRTGELFF.

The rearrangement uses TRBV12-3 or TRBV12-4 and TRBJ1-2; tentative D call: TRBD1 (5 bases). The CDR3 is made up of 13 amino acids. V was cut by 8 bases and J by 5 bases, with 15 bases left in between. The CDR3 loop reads CASRPDRLYGYTF. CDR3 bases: TGTGCCAGCCGACCAGACAGACTTTATGGCTACACCTTC.

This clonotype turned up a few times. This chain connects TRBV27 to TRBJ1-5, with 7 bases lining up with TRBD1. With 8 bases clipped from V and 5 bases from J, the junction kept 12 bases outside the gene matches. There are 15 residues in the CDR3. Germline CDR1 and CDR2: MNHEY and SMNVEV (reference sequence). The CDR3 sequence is CASWPRGGAHQPQHF. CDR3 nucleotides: TGTGCCAGCTGGCCCAGGGGGGGGGCACATCAGCCCCAGCATTTT.

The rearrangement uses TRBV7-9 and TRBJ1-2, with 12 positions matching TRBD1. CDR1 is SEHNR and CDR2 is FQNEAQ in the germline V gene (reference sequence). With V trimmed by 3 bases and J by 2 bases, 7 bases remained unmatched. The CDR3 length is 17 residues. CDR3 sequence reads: CASSFGDRGRGNYGYTF. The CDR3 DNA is TGTGCCAGCAGCTTTGGGGACAGGGGGCGAGGAAACTATGGCTACACCTTC.